The 17 T cell receptor beta chains given below trace back to one sample, sequenced in a study of blood T cell repertoires in COVID-19. Sequencing used immunoSEQ multiplex PCR; TCRdb keeps in-frame clones, though not all of them. The sample consists of 330,000 or so clones, over 80% of them appearing once. The material sequenced was peripheral blood. These receptors were taken from a man aged 25 to 40 with COVID-19, enrolled during active disease.

This clone was recorded a few times. The rearrangement uses TRBV14 and TRBJ1-5; D possibly corresponds to TRBD1 (5 bases). The CDR3 sequence is 13 residues long. The V end was cut by 0 bases, the J end by 12 bases, with 12 bases between. The germline V gene encodes CDR1 SGHDN and CDR2 FVKESK. The CDR3, as DNA: TGTGCCAGCAGCCAAGATTTTCAGGGACTCCAGCATTTT. Amino acid sequence: CASSQDFQGLQHF.

The gene calls are TRBV7-8 and TRBJ2-3; D unresolved. The CDR3 consists of 14 residues. The germline gives CDR1 SGHVS, CDR2 FQNEAQ. Trimming removed 3 bases from V and 0 bases from J, with 7 bases in between. CDR3 coding DNA: TGTGCCAGCAGCTTTGGGCACAGCACAGATACGCAGTATTTT. It encodes CASSFGHSTDTQYF.

This sequence joins TRBV7-2 and TRBJ2-1, with D hard to call. Between the trimmed V and J ends, which lost 0 bases and 9 bases, there was a span of 15 bases. The germline V gene has CDR1 SGHTA and CDR2 FQGNSA. The CDR3 consists of 15 residues. The DNA for the CDR3 is TGTGCCAGCAGCTTAGCCCCCCAGAGGTATGGTGAGCAGTTCTTC. This translates into CASSLAPQRYGEQFF.

The chain employs TRBV4-3 and TRBJ1-4; possibly TRBD1 for D (6 bases). In germline, CDR1 is LGHNA, CDR2 YSLEER. The length of the CDR3 is 18 residues. Deletions cut 0 bases from V and 0 bases from J, with 14 bases between. The CDR3 loop is CASSQDLDSETTNEKLFF. The DNA for the CDR3 is TGCGCCAGCAGCCAAGACCTGGACAGCGAGACAACTAATGAAAAACTGTTTTTT.

The chain links TRBV28 to TRBJ1-5; no firm D call. This CDR3 is built from 14 residues. V was trimmed by 5 bases and J by 0 bases, leaving 8 bases between them. CDR1 is MDHEN, CDR2 SYDVKM, per germline. The CDR3 coding sequence is TGTGCCAGCAGTCCAGTTTATAGCAATCAGCCCCAGCATTTT. Amino acid sequence: CASSPVYSNQPQHF.

The rearrangement uses TRBV19 and TRBJ1-2; TRBD1 is a possible D gene (6 bases). Trimming left V 8 bases short and J 0 bases short, with 22 bases between. The CDR3 consists of 17 residues. Germline CDR1 reads LNHDA; CDR2 reads SQIVND (reference sequence). The CDR3 protein is CASEGYRDPTANYGYTF. The CDR3 nucleotides read TGTGCCAGTGAGGGATACAGGGATCCTACAGCTAACTATGGCTACACCTTC. The full variable domain, its missing parts supplied by reference TRBV19 and TRBJ1-2, is DGGITQSPKYLFRKEGQNVTLSCEQNLNHDAMYWYRQDPGQGLRLIYYSQIVNDFQKGDIAEGYSVSREKKESFPLTVTSAQKNPTAFYLCASEGYRDPTANYGYTFGSGTRLTVV.

The chain joins TRBV5-6 to TRBJ2-3; no clear D. The CDR3 is made up of 16 amino acids. Germline values: CDR1 SGHDT, CDR2 YYEEEE. The ends were cut back, 1 base at V and 0 bases at J, with 12 bases in the middle. CDR3 DNA sequence: TGTGCCAGCAGCTTGTCCTTACAGACCAGCACAGATACGCAGTATTTT. Residues: CASSLSLQTSTDTQYF.

The chain links TRBV7-2 to TRBJ2-7, with a possible D match to TRBD1 (6 bases). V was cut by 5 bases and J by 4 bases, with 9 bases left in between. The CDR3 length is 12 residues. Germline lookup yields CDR1 SGHTA and CDR2 FQGNSA. The DNA of the CDR3 is TGTGCCAGCAGCATTACAGGGTACGAGCAGTACTTC. As protein: CASSITGYEQYF.

The V call is TRBV19, the J call TRBJ1-4, with TRBD1 identical over 10 bases. The ends lost 6 bases at V and 0 bases at J; junction bases unmatched: 10. Germline CDR1 reads LNHDA; CDR2 reads SQIVND (reference sequence). CDR3 size: 18 residues. The DNA for the CDR3 is TGTGCCAGTAGGGGGGACAGGGGTCCCTCTGCAACTAATGAAAAACTGTTTTTT. Amino acid sequence: CASRGDRGPSATNEKLFF.

The rearrangement joins TRBV21-1 to TRBJ1-2. TRBV21-1 is a known pseudogene. The CDR3 is made up of 14 amino acids. The CDR3, as DNA: TGTGCCAGCAACATAGGGGGGGGTAACTATGGCTACACCTTC. This codes for CASNIGGGNYGYTF.

The chain employs TRBV4-3 and TRBJ1-5; the D gene is possibly TRBD1 (5 bases). This CDR3 spans 15 amino acids. V was clipped by 4 bases and J by 4 bases, with 14 bases between them. CDR1 and CDR2 from the germline V gene are LGHNA and YSLEER. CDR3 in amino acids: CASSPKAGQNQPQHF. The CDR3, as DNA: TGCGCCAGCAGCCCCAAGGCAGGGCAAAATCAGCCCCAGCATTTT.

This clone was seen only once. The CDR3 DNA reads as TGCGCCAGCAGACCCGGGTACCTGAGCTCCTACGAGCAGTACTTC. Encoded protein: CASRPGYLSSYEQYF. J is TRBJ2-7 and V is TRBV5-1; D is ambiguous. The germline V gene has CDR1 SGHRS and CDR2 YFSETQ. This CDR3 contains 15 residues. V dropped 5 bases and J dropped 0 bases, with 15 bases sitting between them.

The rearrangement joins TRBV29-1 to TRBJ2-1, with 7 positions matching TRBD1. This CDR3 contains 15 residues. CDR1 is SQVTM and CDR2 is ANQGSEA in the germline V gene. Trimming cost V 7 bases and J 8 bases; bases outside gene matches: 17. The CDR3: CSAAGRDSYRDEQFF. The CDR3 DNA is TGCAGCGCCGCTGGACGGGACAGCTATCGGGATGAGCAGTTCTTC.

Notes on this clone: The sample contains more than one DNA sequence encoding this CDR3. The chain links TRBV19 to TRBJ1-1, with D unresolved. From germline, CDR1 is LNHDA and CDR2 SQIVND (reference sequence). Trimming cost V 2 bases and J 2 bases, with 6 bases left between them. The CDR3 is made up of 13 amino acids. The CDR3 DNA is TGTGCCAGTAGTATATCTGTAAACACTGAAGCTTTCTTT. Translated, it gives CASSISVNTEAFF.

This clone was recorded a few times. J is TRBJ2-1 and V is TRBV7-9; TRBD2 agrees at 14 bases. This CDR3 region has 14 residues. Germline assignment: CDR1 SEHNR and CDR2 FQNEAQ (reference sequence). The CDR3 reads CAEGTSGGTNEQFF. The CDR3 DNA is TGTGCAGAAGGGACTAGCGGGGGCACCAATGAGCAGTTCTTC.

The CDR3 loop is CASSYDRNSYEQYF. The CDR3, as DNA: TGTGCCAGCAGTTACGACAGAAACTCCTACGAGCAGTACTTC. The genes are TRBV6-5 and TRBJ2-7; possibly TRBD1 for D (5 bases). The germline V gene encodes CDR1 MNHEY and CDR2 SVGAGI. V dropped 2 bases and J dropped 0 bases, with 8 bases sitting between them. This CDR3 comprises 14 residues.

J is TRBJ1-4 and V is TRBV7-9; 10 nucleotides line up with TRBD1. This CDR3 has 16 residues. Germline CDR1 reads SEHNR; CDR2 reads FQNEAQ (reference sequence). With 4 bases clipped from V and 7 bases from J, the junction kept 9 bases outside the gene matches. CDR3 sequence reads: CASSWGDRGLSEKLFF. The CDR3 nucleotides read TGTGCCAGCAGCTGGGGAGACAGGGGGCTCAGTGAAAAACTGTTTTTT.